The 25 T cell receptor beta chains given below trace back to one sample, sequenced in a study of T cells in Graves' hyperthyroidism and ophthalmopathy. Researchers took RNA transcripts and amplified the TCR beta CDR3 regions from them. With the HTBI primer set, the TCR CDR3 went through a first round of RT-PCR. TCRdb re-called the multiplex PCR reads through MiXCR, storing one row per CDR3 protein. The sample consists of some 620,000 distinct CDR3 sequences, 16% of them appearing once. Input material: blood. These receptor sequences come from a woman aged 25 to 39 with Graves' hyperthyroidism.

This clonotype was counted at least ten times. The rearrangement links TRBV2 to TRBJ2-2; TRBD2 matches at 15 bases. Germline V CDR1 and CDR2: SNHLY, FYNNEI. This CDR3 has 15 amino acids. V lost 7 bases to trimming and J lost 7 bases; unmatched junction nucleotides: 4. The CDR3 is CASTGTSGRHGELFF. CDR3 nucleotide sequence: TGTGCCAGCACCGGGACTAGCGGGAGGCACGGGGAGCTGTTTTTT.

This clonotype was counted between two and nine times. The CDR3, as DNA: TGTGCCAGCAGTTTCCTAGGGGAGTTAAATGAAAAACTGTTTTTT. Its protein is CASSFLGELNEKLFF. The rearrangement joins TRBV28 to TRBJ1-4, with D maybe TRBD1 (5 bases). CDR1 is MDHEN and CDR2 is SYDVKM in the germline V gene. The V end was cut by 3 bases, the J end by 5 bases, with 13 bases between. The CDR3 has 15 amino acids. The complete variable domain, with remaining parts taken from reference TRBV28 and TRBJ1-4, reads DVKVTQSSRYLVKRTGEKVFLECVQDMDHENMFWYRQDPGLGLRLIYFSYDVKMKEKGDIPEGYSVSREKKERFSLILESASTNQTSMYLCASSFLGELNEKLFFGSGTQLSVL.

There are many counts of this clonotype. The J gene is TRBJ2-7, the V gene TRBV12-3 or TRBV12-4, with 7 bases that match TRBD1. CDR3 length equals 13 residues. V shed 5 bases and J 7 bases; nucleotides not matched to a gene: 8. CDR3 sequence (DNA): TGTGCCAGCAGTCCTCGACAGGGCGGGGAGCAGTACTTC. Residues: CASSPRQGGEQYF.

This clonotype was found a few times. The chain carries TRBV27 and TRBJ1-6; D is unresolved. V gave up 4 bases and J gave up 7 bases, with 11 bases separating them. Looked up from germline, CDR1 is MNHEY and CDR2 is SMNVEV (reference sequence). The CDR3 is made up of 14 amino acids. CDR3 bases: TGTGCCAGCAGTTCCGTAGATCGGAATTCACCCCTCCACTTT. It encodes CASSSVDRNSPLHF.

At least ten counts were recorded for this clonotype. As DNA, the CDR3 is TGTGCCAGCAGTGACAGGAAGAATCAGCCCCAGCATTTT. It is translated as CASSDRKNQPQHF. The chain recombines TRBV28 with TRBJ1-5; a weak D match, TRBD1 (6 bases). The CDR3 is 13 amino acids. The germline V and J ends were trimmed by 5 bases and 4 bases, with 9 bases remaining between them. CDR1 is MDHEN, CDR2 SYDVKM, per germline.

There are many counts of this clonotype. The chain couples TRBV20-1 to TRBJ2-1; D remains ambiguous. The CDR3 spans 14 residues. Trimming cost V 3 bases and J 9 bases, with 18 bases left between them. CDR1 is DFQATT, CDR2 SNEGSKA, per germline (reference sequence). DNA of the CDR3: TGCAGTGCTAGTGAAAGTTCTTTATCGGGTGAGCAGTTCTTC. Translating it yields CSASESSLSGEQFF.

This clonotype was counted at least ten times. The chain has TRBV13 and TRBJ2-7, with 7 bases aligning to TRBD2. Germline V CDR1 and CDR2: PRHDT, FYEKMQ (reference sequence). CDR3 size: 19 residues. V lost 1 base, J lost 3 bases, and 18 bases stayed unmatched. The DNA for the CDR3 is TGTGCCAGCAGCTTAGTTTCGGGGGGTAGTAGGACGGGAGGCTACGAGCAGTACTTC. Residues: CASSLVSGGSRTGGYEQYF.

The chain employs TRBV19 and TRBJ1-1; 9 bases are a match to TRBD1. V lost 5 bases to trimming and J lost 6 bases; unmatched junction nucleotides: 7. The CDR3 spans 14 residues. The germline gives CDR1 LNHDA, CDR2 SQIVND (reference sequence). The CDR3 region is CASSVQGASAEAFF. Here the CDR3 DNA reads TGTGCCAGTAGTGTACAGGGGGCTTCAGCTGAAGCTTTCTTT. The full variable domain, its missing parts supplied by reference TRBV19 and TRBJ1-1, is DGGITQSPKYLFRKEGQNVTLSCEQNLNHDAMYWYRQDPGQGLRLIYYSQIVNDFQKGDIAEGYSVSREKKESFPLTVTSAQKNPTAFYLCASSVQGASAEAFFGQGTRLTVV.

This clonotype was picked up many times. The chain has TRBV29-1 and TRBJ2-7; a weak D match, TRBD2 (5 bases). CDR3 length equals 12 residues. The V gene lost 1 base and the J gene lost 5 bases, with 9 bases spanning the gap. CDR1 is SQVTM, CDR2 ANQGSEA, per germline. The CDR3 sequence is CSVEGGLHEQYF. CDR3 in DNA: TGCAGCGTTGAAGGAGGGTTACACGAGCAGTACTTC.

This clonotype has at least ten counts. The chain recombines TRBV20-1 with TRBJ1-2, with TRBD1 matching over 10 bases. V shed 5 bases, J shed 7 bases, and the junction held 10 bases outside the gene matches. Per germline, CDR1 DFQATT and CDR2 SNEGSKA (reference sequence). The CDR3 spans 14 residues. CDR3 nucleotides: TGCAGTGCTTCTACCCGCGGACAGGGGGGTGGCTACACCTTC. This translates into CSASTRGQGGGYTF.

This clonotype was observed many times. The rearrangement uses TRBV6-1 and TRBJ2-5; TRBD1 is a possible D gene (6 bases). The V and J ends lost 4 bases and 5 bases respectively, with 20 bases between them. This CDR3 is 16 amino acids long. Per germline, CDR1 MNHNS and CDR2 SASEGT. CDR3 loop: CASSGDYRERGETQYF. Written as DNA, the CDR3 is TGTGCCAGCAGTGGCGATTACAGGGAGAGAGGGGAGACCCAGTACTTC.

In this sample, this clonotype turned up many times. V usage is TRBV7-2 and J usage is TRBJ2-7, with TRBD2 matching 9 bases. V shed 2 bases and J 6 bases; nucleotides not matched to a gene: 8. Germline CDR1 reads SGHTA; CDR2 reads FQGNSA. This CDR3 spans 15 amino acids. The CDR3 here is CASSLSAASGTEQYF. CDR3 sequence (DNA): TGTGCCAGCAGCTTATCCGCGGCTAGCGGGACCGAGCAGTACTTC.

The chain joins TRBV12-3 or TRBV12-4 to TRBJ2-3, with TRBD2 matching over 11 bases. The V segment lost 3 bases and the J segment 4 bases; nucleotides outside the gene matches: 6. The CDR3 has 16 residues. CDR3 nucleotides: TGTGCCAGCAGTTTCTCTAGCGGGAGGATTGCAGATACGCAGTATTTT. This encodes CASSFSSGRIADTQYF.

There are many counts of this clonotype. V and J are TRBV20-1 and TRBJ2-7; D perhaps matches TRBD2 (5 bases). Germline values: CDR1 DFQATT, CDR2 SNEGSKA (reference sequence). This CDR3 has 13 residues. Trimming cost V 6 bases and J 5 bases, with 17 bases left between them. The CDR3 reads CSADDGGSDEQYF. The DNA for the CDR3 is TGCAGTGCGGACGATGGTGGGAGTGACGAGCAGTACTTC.

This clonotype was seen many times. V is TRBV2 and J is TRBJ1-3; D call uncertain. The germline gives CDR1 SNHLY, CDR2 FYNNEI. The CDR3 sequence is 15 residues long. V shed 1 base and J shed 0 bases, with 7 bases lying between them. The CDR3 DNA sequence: TGTGCCAGCAGTGAAGACGGCTTCTCTGGAAACACCATATATTTT. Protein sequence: CASSEDGFSGNTIYF.

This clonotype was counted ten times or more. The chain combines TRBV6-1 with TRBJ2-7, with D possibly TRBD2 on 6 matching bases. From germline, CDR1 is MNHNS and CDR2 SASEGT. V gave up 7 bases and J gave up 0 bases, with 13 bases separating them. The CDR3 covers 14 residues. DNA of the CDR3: TGTGCCAGCACCAAAGCGGGTTCCTCCTACGAGCAGTACTTC. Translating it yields CASTKAGSSYEQYF.

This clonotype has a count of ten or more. The CDR3 is CASSAGLAGVTYEQYF. In nucleotides, the CDR3 is TGTGCCAGCAGCGCAGGACTAGCGGGAGTTACCTACGAGCAGTACTTC. The J gene is TRBJ2-7, the V gene TRBV7-9, with TRBD2 matching 13 bases. The V gene end was trimmed by 5 bases and the J gene end by 2 bases; junction bases not matched to a gene: 6. The germline V gene has CDR1 SEHNR and CDR2 FQNEAQ (reference sequence). The CDR3 has 16 amino acids. Filled out from reference TRBV7-9 and TRBJ2-7, the complete variable domain reads DTGVSQNPRHKITKRGQNVTFRCDPISEHNRLYWYRQTLGQGPEFLTYFQNEAQLEKSRLLSDRFSAERPKGSFSTLEIQRTEQGDSAMYLCASSAGLAGVTYEQYFGPGTRLTVT.

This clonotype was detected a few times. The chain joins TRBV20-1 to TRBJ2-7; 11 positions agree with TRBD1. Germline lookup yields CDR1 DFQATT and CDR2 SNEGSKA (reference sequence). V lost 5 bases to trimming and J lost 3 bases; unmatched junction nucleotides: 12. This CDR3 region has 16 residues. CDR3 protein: CSARPEDRGQIYEQYF. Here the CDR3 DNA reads TGCAGTGCTCGACCCGAGGACAGGGGGCAGATCTACGAGCAGTACTTC.

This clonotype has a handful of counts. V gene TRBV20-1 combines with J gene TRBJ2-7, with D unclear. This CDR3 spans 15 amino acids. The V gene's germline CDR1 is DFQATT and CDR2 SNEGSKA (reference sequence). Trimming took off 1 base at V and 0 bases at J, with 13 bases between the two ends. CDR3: CSARVVAPTSYEQYF. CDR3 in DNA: TGCAGTGCTAGAGTGGTAGCACCGACCTCCTACGAGCAGTACTTC.

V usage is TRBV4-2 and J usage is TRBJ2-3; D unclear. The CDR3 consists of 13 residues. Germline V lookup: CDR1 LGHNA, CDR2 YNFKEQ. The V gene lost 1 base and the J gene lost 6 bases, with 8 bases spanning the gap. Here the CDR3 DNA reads TGTGCCAGCAGCCAAGGGGCTCCGGATACGCAGTATTTT. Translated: CASSQGAPDTQYF.

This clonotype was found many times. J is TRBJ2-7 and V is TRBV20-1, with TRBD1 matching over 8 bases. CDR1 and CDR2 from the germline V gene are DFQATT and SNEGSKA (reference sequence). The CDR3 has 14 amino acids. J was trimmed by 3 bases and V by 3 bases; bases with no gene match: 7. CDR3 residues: CSASLGTGSYEQYF. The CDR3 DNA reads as TGCAGTGCTAGCCTTGGGACAGGAAGCTACGAGCAGTACTTC.

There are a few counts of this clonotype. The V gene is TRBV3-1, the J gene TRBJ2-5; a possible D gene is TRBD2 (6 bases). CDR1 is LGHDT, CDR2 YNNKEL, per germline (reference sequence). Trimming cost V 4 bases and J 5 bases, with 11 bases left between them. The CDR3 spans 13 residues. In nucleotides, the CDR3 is TGTGCCAGCAGCCTGATGGGGAGGGAGACCCAGTACTTC. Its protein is CASSLMGRETQYF.

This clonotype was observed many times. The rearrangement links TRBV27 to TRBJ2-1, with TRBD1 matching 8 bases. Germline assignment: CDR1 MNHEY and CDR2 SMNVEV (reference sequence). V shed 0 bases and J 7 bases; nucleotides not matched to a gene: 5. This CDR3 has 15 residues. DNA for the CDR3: TGTGCCAGCAGTTTATCGGACAGGGCTAGGAATGAGCAGTTCTTC. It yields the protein CASSLSDRARNEQFF.

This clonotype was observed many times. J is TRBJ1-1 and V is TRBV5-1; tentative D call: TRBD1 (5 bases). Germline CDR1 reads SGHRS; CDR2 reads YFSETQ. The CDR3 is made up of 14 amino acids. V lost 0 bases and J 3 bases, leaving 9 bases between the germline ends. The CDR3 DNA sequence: TGCGCCAGCAGCTTGGTAGGGACGGACACTGAAGCTTTCTTT. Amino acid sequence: CASSLVGTDTEAFF.

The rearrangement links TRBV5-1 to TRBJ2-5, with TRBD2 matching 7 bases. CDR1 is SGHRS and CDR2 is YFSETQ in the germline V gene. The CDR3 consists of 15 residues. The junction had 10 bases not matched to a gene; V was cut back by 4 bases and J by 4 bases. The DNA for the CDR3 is TGCGCCAGCAGCCCCGGTGGACTAGGGGCAGAGACCCAGTACTTC. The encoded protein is CASSPGGLGAETQYF.